The entry that follows covers one T cell receptor beta chain sequence. Germline V gives CDR1 MNHEY, CDR2 SVGAGI. V lost 2 bases to trimming and J lost 5 bases, with 18 bases between them. This CDR3 is 16 amino acids long. The entry originates in a study of blood T cell repertoires in COVID-19. At the level of the study: The cDNA or gDNA used as material had been derived from T cells, B-cell-depleted T cells, or PBMCs.

Clones were read by immunoSEQ multiplex PCR, and TCRdb kept only the in-frame ones, dropping some. The sample shows over 120,000 clones, around 90% of them seen only once. The genes are TRBV6-5 and TRBJ1-1, with TRBD1 as a possible D gene (6 bases). The source material was peripheral blood. The origin of this receptor is a woman in her 50s with acute or convalescent COVID-19. The CDR3 bases are TGTGCCAGCAGTTACGAGCCCCACAGGGAGTTGACTGAAGCTTTCTTT. This encodes CASSYEPHRELTEAFF.